This entry is about one TCR beta chain. The antigen it recognizes is unknown. There are no base qualities to consult, and no much larger clone falls within one base. Library preparation employed the immunoSEQ multiplex PCR assay. For the multiplex PCR, a mixture combining 60 forward primers for TCR Vbeta segments and 13 reverse primers for TCR Jbeta segments was used. The CDR3 region of rearranged TCR beta genes was amplified from genomic DNA with a multiplex PCR assay. Amplified TCR beta libraries were sequenced as 87-base-pair reads on the Illumina HiSeq System. On the authors' methods: A later analysis tallied 70 million to 100 million unique TCR beta chains across the 610 or so repertoires, and some 12 million of those chains were shared by two or more donors. Raw reads were error-corrected and collapsed into unique sequences by a nearest-neighbor algorithm in which closely related sequences were merged to remove PCR and sequencing errors. To assign V, D and J gene segments, CDR3 sequences were aligned to IMGT reference sequences. For a sequence to be retained, a match of at least six nucleotides was required to both a V gene segment and a J gene segment. A rearrangement was called productive if the CDR3 had no stop codons and remained in frame with V and J, and every other rearrangement was called non-productive. CDR3 was defined by IMGT convention, running from the second conserved V-encoded cysteine to the conserved J-encoded phenylalanine. Sequences without an unambiguous match to a single V gene segment were excluded from the earlier analysis of a few hundred of the donors. In an earlier analysis of some 590 of the donors, V segments were called functional above 56.7% productive rearrangements and were called segregating when the between-donor standard deviation exceeded 5%. To diagnose cytomegalovirus status from the catalog of TCR beta chain sequences, a statistical classification framework was built. In a later analysis, TCR nucleotide sequences were compared against IMGT/GENE-DB human TR gene sequences so that V and J genes could be assigned. In a later analysis, CDR3 sequences and most-parsimonious VDJ recombination scenarios were assigned using the TCRdist pipeline. In a later analysis, each TCR beta chain was defined by its CDR3 amino acid sequence together with its V-gene family, and reads lacking a unique V-gene family were excluded. To address suspected cross-contamination and a sequencing artifact, a later analysis removed some 620 highly shared, low-generation-probability nucleotide sequences. A later analysis calculated a clonal expansion index for each public chain from normalized within-repertoire ranks of inferred template counts. A later analysis computed generation probabilities with a VDJ recombination model fitted to out-of-frame rearrangements, and checked the results against IGoR. In a later analysis, TCR-TCR, TCR-HLA and TCR-CMV co-occurrence was scored with hypergeometric tests, and a repertoire-size bias correction was applied to TCR pairs. In a later analysis, false discovery rates were estimated by permuting HLA or CMV assignments 20 times. In a later analysis, co-occurring TCRs were grouped with DBSCAN, and TCRdist sequence similarity was added when clustering was performed within HLA-allele-positive subsets. Co-occurrence clustering excluded repertoires with fewer than 30,000 or more than 120,000 public chains, plus five with anomalous nucleotide sharing. TCRdb retrieved this table from immuneACCESS and kept in-frame rearrangements only. Not all clones are present; in checked studies, unresolved V genes account for under half, and no reason is known for the remainder. V and J calls and clone size are copied from that table; D and trimming were computed from the DNA. This sample lists about 63,000 clones; approximately 71% were detected once. The ten largest make up approximately 22% of the sample.

These data belong to a study of cytomegalovirus exposure and HLA in healthy donors (dated by TCRdb to about 2017). Regarding the research as a whole: According to an earlier analysis of 587 of the donors, about 180 million T cells yielded roughly 110 million unique TCR beta sequences and about 300 Gb of sequence data. Roughly 290 gigabases of sequencing data and roughly 80 million unique TCR sequences made up an early release that covered roughly 670 HLA-typed donors. The genetic ancestry cluster associated with self-reported Caucasian donors included approximately 85% of the approximately 430 genotyped donors. The study aimed to test whether cataloging public T cell receptors could reveal signatures of past pathogen exposure. Using immunosequencing, the study profiled T cell repertoires from 500 to 800 subjects and related those repertoires to cytomegalovirus serostatus. Besides the first cohort of 550 to 750 subjects, a separate validation cohort made up of over 100 different subjects was used. To predict cytomegalovirus infection status, the study brought together high-throughput TCR immunosequencing, statistical association of individual TCRs with disease status, and machine learning. In a later analysis, previously published TCR beta repertoires from 670 or so donors were re-analyzed and high-resolution HLA genotyping was added so that TCR occurrence patterns could be studied. Rather than drawing on any new phenotypic data, the later analysis identified candidate immune exposures from TCR beta sequences and the way those sequences occurred across donors. An earlier analysis of several hundred of the donors used high-throughput TCR beta sequencing to judge whether each TCR beta V gene segment behaved as functional or pseudogenic. Alongside the repertoire data, information on donor age, sex, ethnicity and CMV serostatus was compiled. In a later genetic analysis, genome-wide SNP genotypes for about 60% of the 666 donors were used, and that subset was treated as a discovery cohort. Every repertoire in the discovery cohort had been generated on one and the same sequencing platform. Class I and class II HLA loci were covered by the typing at four-digit resolution. The number of typed donors differed by locus: about 620-630 for A, B, C, DRB1 and DQB1; approximately 520 for DQA1; 606 for DPA1; and around 450 for DPB1. Roughly 5 DR-DQ haplotypes were handled as single units for association and clustering, since linkage in the cohort was strong. On average, about 240,000 unique TCR beta nucleotide sequences were sequenced per donor among a few hundred genotyped donors of the cohort, with roughly 18% of those sequences being non-productive. The full study reports these points: Correlated functional status among segregating V segments might be attributable to linkage disequilibrium, but an unknown experimental factor could not be ruled out. Presence/absence analyses assumed roughly uniform sequencing depth across donors, an assumption that may not hold. CMV serostatus was the only immune exposure information available for the cohort. In a later analysis, TCR association rates were found to vary across HLA loci, with the most associated TCRs seen for DRB1 alleles and the fewest for HLA-C alleles. The authors suggested that the approach could potentially be generalized to other disease states and immunological phenotypes. The study gave a list of 150 to 200 TCR beta chains associated with cytomegalovirus. A cluster of highly shared sequence variants was judged likely to represent a technical artifact of the sequencing pipeline. Compared with the roughly 600-donor mean, donors in an Asian-associated ancestry cluster had fewer N-insertions in productive TCRs, according to a later genetic analysis. Roughly 17 rarely observed V segments, including chromosome 9 orphons, were excluded from the earlier analysis of several hundred of the donors because counts were too low. Three of the identified cytomegalovirus-associated TCR beta chains were confirmed in vitro to be specific for cytomegalovirus antigens. A further reported finding was that TCR beta sequences accurately predicted the HLA-A and HLA-B alleles for most subjects in the first cohort. Assigning TCR associations to individual alleles was difficult when HLA alleles, especially DR and DQ, strongly co-occurred. A later analysis associated 15,000 or so TCR beta sequences with specific HLA alleles at a false discovery rate of 0.05. Compared with equally common non-associated chains, HLA-associated TCR beta chains in a later analysis were more clonally expanded and had lower generation probabilities. Several of the top co-occurrence clusters appeared to be linked to parvovirus B19, influenza, CMV and Epstein-Barr virus, according to a later analysis. The classifier was reported to diagnose cytomegalovirus status with high specificity and sensitivity in both the original cohort and the validation cohort. This cohort had only TCR beta chains sequenced, and the lack of alpha or paired-chain data limited which features could be detected. Because some donors lacked HLA typing at each locus, the association tests relied only on the typed subset. According to a later analysis, most CMV-associated TCR beta chains appeared to be HLA-restricted, and the HLA associations seemed to be driven largely by CMV exposure. In an earlier analysis of around 500 of the donors, most TCR beta V segments appeared in productive rearrangements about 87% or about 30% of the time, broadly matching IMGT annotations. V-gene and J-gene trimming of TCR beta chains was associated with a missense DCLRE1C variant in a later genetic analysis, and the association was replicated in an independent cohort. While some public TCRs were present in many individuals, most TCR sequences turned up only very rarely across donors.

The cohort was made up of 500 to 850 healthy bone marrow donors. All cohort members were sampled while nominally healthy, although unrecorded immune exposures were likely present. The donor tested CMV seropositive and was one of the 289 seropositive cohort members. Every donor gave a peripheral blood sample, and the peripheral blood mononuclear cells from that sample were used for TCR beta sequencing. Genomic DNA was extracted from the blood cell samples with the Qiagen DNeasy Blood Extraction Kit. The sequenced material came from PBMCs. This TCR was recovered from a woman in her forties in good health and CMV-seropositive.

For the CDR3, the sequence is CASFHSTYEQYF. The bases read TGTGCCAGCTTTCACTCCACCTACGAGCAGTACTTC. The sequence joins TRBV2 to TRBJ2-7; no D segment can be confidently identified. Relative to germline, V is 8 bases shorter and J is 2 bases shorter, with 10 bases between their ends. Spanning cysteine to phenylalanine, the CDR3 consists of 12 amino acids. Only the CDR3 DNA stays, 36 bases, in frame from base 1. In the germline V gene, CDR1 corresponds to SNHLY and CDR2 to FYNNEI.